These T cell receptor beta chains were read from a single sample in a study of blood T cell repertoires in COVID-19. Libraries were prepared by immunoSEQ multiplex PCR; TCRdb keeps only in-frame clonotypes and omits some of them. The data hold tens of thousands of clones, with roughly 81% observed a single time. The sample consisted of peripheral blood. These receptors all stem from a man in his 70s with acute or convalescent COVID-19. The CDR3 runs from the conserved cysteine through the conserved F or W.

v_call: TRBV2; j_call: TRBJ2-7; cdr3_aa: CASSEVNEQYF
v_call: TRBV6-5; j_call: TRBJ2-7; cdr3_aa: CAVAGNPYEQYF
v_call: TRBV5-8; j_call: TRBJ1-1; cdr3_aa: CASSRRQGSGTEAFF
v_call: TRBV30; j_call: TRBJ1-2; cdr3_aa: CAWSPLNRGNYGYTF
v_call: TRBV9; j_call: TRBJ2-3; cdr3_aa: CASSVSPGTSGRTDTQYF
v_call: TRBV9; j_call: TRBJ1-2; cdr3_aa: CASSVEGGYGYTF
v_call: TRBV24-1; j_call: TRBJ2-1; cdr3_aa: CATSDPGTSNYEQFF
v_call: TRBV7-3; j_call: TRBJ2-7; cdr3_aa: CAQQQGQDYEQYF
v_call: TRBV7-3; j_call: TRBJ2-5; cdr3_aa: CASSPNLSGTALEETQYF
v_call: TRBV9; j_call: TRBJ2-1; cdr3_aa: CASSPRERTGYNEQFF
v_call: TRBV3-1/TRBV3-2; j_call: TRBJ1-2; cdr3_aa: CASSPPQGHGYTF
v_call: TRBV9; j_call: TRBJ2-2; cdr3_aa: CASSEGPPVTGELFF
v_call: TRBV2; j_call: TRBJ2-5; cdr3_aa: CASSETWTAQETQYF
v_call: TRBV9; j_call: TRBJ2-1; cdr3_aa: CASSDRLGPPDEQFF
v_call: TRBV7-3; j_call: TRBJ2-3; cdr3_aa: CASSLTRGLAGDGTQYF
v_call: TRBV5-8; j_call: TRBJ2-7; cdr3_aa: CASSLGDSSYEQYF
v_call: TRBV18; j_call: TRBJ2-5; cdr3_aa: CASSPLGGAAPETQYF
v_call: TRBV5-1; j_call: TRBJ2-5; cdr3_aa: CASSLGAGGSRETQYF
v_call: TRBV6-5; j_call: TRBJ2-7; cdr3_aa: CASSYGTGVYEQYF
v_call: TRBV7-9; j_call: TRBJ1-4; cdr3_aa: CASSPPIGGGSTNEKLFF
v_call: TRBV4-2; j_call: TRBJ2-5; cdr3_aa: CASSRFQGGRETQYF
v_call: TRBV28; j_call: TRBJ1-3; cdr3_aa: CASRGTGSGNTIYF
v_call: TRBV12-3/TRBV12-4; j_call: TRBJ2-5; cdr3_aa: CASSLPGQETQYF
v_call: TRBV19; j_call: TRBJ2-3; cdr3_aa: CASSMTSGRTDTQYF
v_call: TRBV7-2; j_call: TRBJ2-4; cdr3_aa: CASSYGPGGGAQNIQYF
v_call: TRBV5-6; j_call: TRBJ2-7; cdr3_aa: CASSIGQGSYEQYF
v_call: TRBV15; j_call: TRBJ1-2; cdr3_aa: CATSRVGGFNGYTF
v_call: TRBV3-1/TRBV3-2; j_call: TRBJ2-1; cdr3_aa: CASSQATGAYNEQFF
v_call: TRBV28; j_call: TRBJ2-7; cdr3_aa: CASRTGGNNEQYF
v_call: TRBV4-1; j_call: TRBJ2-5; cdr3_aa: CASSQVREATGETQYF
v_call: TRBV29-1; j_call: TRBJ2-5; cdr3_aa: CSVERQGAEETQYF
v_call: TRBV18; j_call: TRBJ1-2; cdr3_aa: CASSPILGGADYGYTF
v_call: TRBV5-1; j_call: TRBJ2-7; cdr3_aa: CASTWDRGNSYEQYF
v_call: TRBV27; j_call: TRBJ1-1; cdr3_aa: CASSLGGFTEAFF